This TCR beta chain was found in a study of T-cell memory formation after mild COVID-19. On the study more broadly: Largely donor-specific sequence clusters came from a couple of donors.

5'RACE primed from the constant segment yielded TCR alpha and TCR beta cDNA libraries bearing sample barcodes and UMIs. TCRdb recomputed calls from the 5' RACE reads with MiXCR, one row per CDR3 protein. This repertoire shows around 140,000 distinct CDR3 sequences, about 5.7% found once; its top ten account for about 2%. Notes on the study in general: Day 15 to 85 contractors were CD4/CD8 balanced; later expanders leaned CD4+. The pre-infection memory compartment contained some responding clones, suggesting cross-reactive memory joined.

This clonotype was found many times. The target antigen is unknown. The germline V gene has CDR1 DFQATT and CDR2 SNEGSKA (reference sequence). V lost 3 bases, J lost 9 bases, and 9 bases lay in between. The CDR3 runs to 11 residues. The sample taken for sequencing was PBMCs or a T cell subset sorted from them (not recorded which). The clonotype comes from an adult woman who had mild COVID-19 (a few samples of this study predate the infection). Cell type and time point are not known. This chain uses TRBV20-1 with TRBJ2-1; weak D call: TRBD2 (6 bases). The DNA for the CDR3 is TGCAGTGCTAGTGGGGGGAGTGAGCAGTTCTTC. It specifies CSASGGSEQFF.